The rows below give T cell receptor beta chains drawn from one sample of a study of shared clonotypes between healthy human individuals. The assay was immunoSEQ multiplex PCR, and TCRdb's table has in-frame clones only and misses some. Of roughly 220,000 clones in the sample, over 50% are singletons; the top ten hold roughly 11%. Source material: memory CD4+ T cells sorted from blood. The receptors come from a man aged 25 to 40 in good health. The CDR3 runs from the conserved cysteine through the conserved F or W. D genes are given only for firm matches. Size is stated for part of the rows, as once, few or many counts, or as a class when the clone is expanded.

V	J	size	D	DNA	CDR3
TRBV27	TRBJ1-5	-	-	TGTGCCAGCAGTTTGTTTCAGGGCCATCAGCCCCAGCATTTT	CASSLFQGHQPQHF
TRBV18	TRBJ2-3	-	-	TGTGCCAGCTCGCCACAGGTAATCACAGATACGCAGTATTTT	CASSPQVITDTQYF
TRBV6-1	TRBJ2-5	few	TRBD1	TGTGCCAGCAGCAATGACAGGGTTGAGACCCAGTACTTC	CASSNDRVETQYF
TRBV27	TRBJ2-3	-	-	TGTGCCAGCAGTTTTCAGGGTACAGATACGCAGTATTTT	CASSFQGTDTQYF
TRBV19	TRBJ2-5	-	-	TGTGCCAGTAGTGAGGGACTGCTCCAAGAGACCCAGTACTTC	CASSEGLLQETQYF
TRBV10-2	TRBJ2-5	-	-	TGCGCCAGCAGTGATCTCGGTCGTGTTCCTTTTTTTCAGTACTTC	CASSDLGRVPFFQYF
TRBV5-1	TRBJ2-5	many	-	TGCGCCAGCAGCTTTCGGGAATACCAAGAGACCCAGTACTTC	CASSFREYQETQYF
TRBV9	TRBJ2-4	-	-	TGTGCCAGCAGCGTAGGGTCAGGGATTTACCAAAACATTCAGTACTTC	CASSVGSGIYQNIQYF
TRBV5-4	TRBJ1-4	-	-	TGTGCCAGCAGCTTGGGTGGCAATAATGAAAAACTGTTTTTT	CASSLGGNNEKLFF
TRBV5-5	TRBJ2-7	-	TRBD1	TGTGCCAGCAGCTTGGCGACAGGGGTTCTGAACGAGCAGTACTTC	CASSLATGVLNEQYF
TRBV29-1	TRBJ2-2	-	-	TGCAGCGTTGTATTCCCGGAGCTGTTTTTT	CSVVFPELFF
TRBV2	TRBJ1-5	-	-	TGTGCCAGCAGTCAATCGACAGGAAGGGTGGGTCAGCCCCAGCATTTT	CASSQSTGRVGQPQHF
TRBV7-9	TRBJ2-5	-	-	TGTGCCAGCAGCTTAATAGGGGCCGGTAAGACCCAGTACTTC	CASSLIGAGKTQYF
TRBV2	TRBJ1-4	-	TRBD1	TGTGCCAGCAGTCTGAAGACAGGGGGCTCTGCATCTGGTGAAAAACTGTTTTTT	CASSLKTGGSASGEKLFF
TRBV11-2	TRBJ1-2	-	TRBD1	TGTGCCAGCCAAGAATGGACAGGGGGCAACTATGGCTACACCTTC	CASQEWTGGNYGYTF
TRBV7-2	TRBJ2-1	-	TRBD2	TGTGCCAGCAGCTCCCTAGCGGGAGGAGGTTGGGGTGAGCAGTTCTTC	CASSSLAGGGWGEQFF
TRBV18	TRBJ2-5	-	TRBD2	TGTGCCAGTGGCTATTTTGGTAGCGGGAACCAAGAGACCCAGTACTTC	CASGYFGSGNQETQYF
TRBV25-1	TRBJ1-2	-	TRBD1	TGTGCCAGCAGTGATTGGACAGGGGGTAACTATGGCTACACCTTC	CASSDWTGGNYGYTF
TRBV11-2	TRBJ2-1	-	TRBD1	TGTGCCAGCAGCTTGGGGACAGGTCCCTACAATGAGCAGTTCTTC	CASSLGTGPYNEQFF
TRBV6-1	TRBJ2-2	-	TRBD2	TGTGCCAGCAGTGGGGGACTAGCGGGAGCCGGGGAGCTGTTTTTT	CASSGGLAGAGELFF
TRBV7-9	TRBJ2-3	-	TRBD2	TGTGCCAGCAGCTTAGCTGTCGGGAGGCTTTTGGGGGGCACAGATACGCAGTATTTT	CASSLAVGRLLGGTDTQYF
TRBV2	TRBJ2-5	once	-	TGTGCCAGTACTAGAGCCCCCCAAGAGACCCAGTACTTC	CASTRAPQETQYF
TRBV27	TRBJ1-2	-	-	TGTGCCAGCAGAATCATAGGGCGAGCCTATGGCTACACCTTC	CASRIIGRAYGYTF
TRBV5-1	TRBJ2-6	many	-	TGCGCCAGCAGCTTGGGGGGGACTGACTCAACTGGGGCCAACGTCCTGACTTTC	CASSLGGTDSTGANVLTF
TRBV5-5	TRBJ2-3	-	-	TGTGCCAGCAGCCCCGGACACCCACGCACCCGCACAGATACGCAGTATTTT	CASSPGHPRTRTDTQYF
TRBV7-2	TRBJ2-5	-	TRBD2	TGTGCCAGCAGCTTCTGGGGGGGACACCAAGAGACCCAGTACTTC	CASSFWGGHQETQYF
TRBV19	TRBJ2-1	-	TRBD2	TGTGCCAGTAGCGAACAGAGCGGGAGGGTCGGGCAGTTCTTC	CASSEQSGRVGQFF
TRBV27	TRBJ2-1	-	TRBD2	TGTGCCAGCAGGGGATTAGCGGGAGGGCCCTACAATGAGCAGTTCTTC	CASRGLAGGPYNEQFF
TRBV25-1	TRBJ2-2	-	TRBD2	TGTGCCAGCAGCCCCGGGACTAGCGGGAACCCTAGCTCCGGGGAGCTGTTTTTT	CASSPGTSGNPSSGELFF
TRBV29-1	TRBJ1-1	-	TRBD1	TGCAGCGCAGAACCTTGGGACAGGGGTATGAACACTGAAGCTTTCTTT	CSAEPWDRGMNTEAFF
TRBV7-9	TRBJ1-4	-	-	TGTGCCAGCACCAACAGGACTGCGGATGAAAAACTGTTTTTT	CASTNRTADEKLFF
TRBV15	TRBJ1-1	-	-	TGTGCCACCAGCAGAGATCCGACGGCTGAAGCTTTCTTT	CATSRDPTAEAFF
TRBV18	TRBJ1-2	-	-	TGTGCCAGCTCCCAATTCGATGGGCATGGCTACACCTTC	CASSQFDGHGYTF
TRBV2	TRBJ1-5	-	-	TGTGCCAGCAGCGACCGGGCCCTTAGCAATCAGCCCCAGCATTTT	CASSDRALSNQPQHF
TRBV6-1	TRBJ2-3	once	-	TGTGCCAGCAGCCATTCGGGGCCTACAGATACGCAGTATTTT	CASSHSGPTDTQYF
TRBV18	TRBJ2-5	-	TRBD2	TGTGCCAGCTCACCGCCTAGCGGAAGACAAGAGACCCAGTACTTC	CASSPPSGRQETQYF
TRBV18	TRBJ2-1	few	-	TGTGCCAGCTCATCGGAAAATGAGCAGTTCTTC	CASSSENEQFF
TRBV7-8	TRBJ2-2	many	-	TGTGCCAGCAGCCCCACGCGAGTTAGGGCCGGGGAGCTGTTTTTT	CASSPTRVRAGELFF
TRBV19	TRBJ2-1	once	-	TGTGCCAGTAGTAACAGGGATGAGCAGTTCTTC	CASSNRDEQFF
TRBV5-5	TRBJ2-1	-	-	TGTGCCAGCAGCCTCGGACTCAATGAGCAGTTCTTC	CASSLGLNEQFF
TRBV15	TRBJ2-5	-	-	TGTGCCACCAGCAGAGGTACAGTGGGAGAGACCCAGTACTTC	CATSRGTVGETQYF
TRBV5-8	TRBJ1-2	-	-	TGTGCCAGCAGCTCACCCCGAAAGACAAATGGCTACACCTTC	CASSSPRKTNGYTF
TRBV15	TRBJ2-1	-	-	TGTGCCACCAGCAGAGACCCAGTGGACAACAATGAGCAGTTCTTC	CATSRDPVDNNEQFF
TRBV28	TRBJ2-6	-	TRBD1	TGTGCCAGCAGTTTCCGGGACAGGGGGCTCGGGGCCAACGTCCTGACTTTC	CASSFRDRGLGANVLTF
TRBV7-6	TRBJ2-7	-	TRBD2	TGTGCCAGCAGCCCCCGGGTAAGAGGGAGGGCCGTCTACGAGCAGTACTTC	CASSPRVRGRAVYEQYF
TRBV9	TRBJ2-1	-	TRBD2	TGTGCCAGCAGCGCTAGCGGGAGCCACAATGAGCAGTTCTTC	CASSASGSHNEQFF
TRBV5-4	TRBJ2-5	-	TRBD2	TGTGCCAGCAGCTTGACGACTAGCGGCCAAGAGACCCAGTACTTC	CASSLTTSGQETQYF
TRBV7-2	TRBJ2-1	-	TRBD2	TGTGCCAGCACCGTAGCGGGAGGGATCAATGAGCAGTTCTTC	CASTVAGGINEQFF
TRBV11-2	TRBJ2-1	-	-	TGTGCCAGCAGCCCCGGCCGATCGGAGCAGTTCTTC	CASSPGRSEQFF
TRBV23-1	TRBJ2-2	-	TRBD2	TGCGCCAGCAGAGAAGGACTAGCGGGCCCCCGACCCAGCGGGGAGCTGTTTTTT	CASREGLAGPRPSGELFF
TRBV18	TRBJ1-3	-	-	TGTGCCAGCTCCGAAGTGGGCCTCTCTGGAAACACCATATATTTT	CASSEVGLSGNTIYF
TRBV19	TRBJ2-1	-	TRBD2	TGTGCCAGTAGTTTAACTAGCGGGAGGGCCAATGAGCAGTTCTTC	CASSLTSGRANEQFF
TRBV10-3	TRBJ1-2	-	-	TGTGCCATCAGTGAAACACCCCTTGCCAACTATGGCTACACCTTC	CAISETPLANYGYTF
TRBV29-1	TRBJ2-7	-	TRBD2	TGCAGCGTTGAGAGTCTAGCGGGAGTGGGTGAGCAGTACTTC	CSVESLAGVGEQYF
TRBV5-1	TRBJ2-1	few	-	TGCGCCAGCAGCACGGAGTACAATGAGCAGTTCTTC	CASSTEYNEQFF
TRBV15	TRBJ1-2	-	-	TGTGCCACCAGCAGAGATTCGGCCTCTGAGAGCTACACCTTC	CATSRDSASESYTF
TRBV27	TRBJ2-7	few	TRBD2	TGTGCCAGCAAACGATCGGGCGGGAGCTACGAGCAGTACTTC	CASKRSGGSYEQYF